This T cell receptor beta chain was observed in a study of monozygotic twins with inflammatory bowel disease. Per donor, less than 3 ml of blood was collected and frozen. This CDR3 is 14 amino acids long. The germline V gene has CDR1 SGHTA and CDR2 FQGTGA. UMIs incorporating a 6-nucleotide sample barcode were appended by means of template switching. Using the 5' RACE reads, TCRdb records one entry per CDR3 protein without DNA. In total, the table holds over 110,000 distinct CDR3 sequences. Sequencing was performed on blood. The chain employs TRBV7-3 and TRBJ2-7; the TCRdb call, TRBD1, lacks DNA for checking. This receptor was taken from a human donor with ulcerative colitis or Crohn's disease, or a healthy co-twin of an affected twin (not recorded which). CDR3 protein: CASSPGQGISEQYF.